The T cell receptor beta chain under discussion was sequenced for a study of cytomegalovirus exposure and HLA in healthy donors. Whole-study findings and limits: Segments of the TCR beta V type were, in most cases, productive about 90% or about 30% of the time in an earlier analysis. Presence/absence analyses treated sequencing depth as roughly uniform across donors. Accurate predictions that matched the HLA-A and HLA-B alleles of most subjects were reportedly made from TCR beta sequences.

Germline V gene sequence: CDR1 MNHNS, CDR2 SASEGT. The V gene lost 2 bases and the J gene lost 8 bases, with 19 bases spanning the gap. CDR3 length equals 16 residues. Note on this clone: Antigen: not known.

The PCR ran on 60 Vbeta and 13 Jbeta primers. This table comes from immunoSEQ multiplex PCR, and its TCRdb copy is limited to in-frame clones, with some not included. The sample includes about 160,000 clones, 77% seen only once; the top ten take 1.6%. Specimen: PBMCs. The chain is built from TRBV6-1 and TRBJ2-1; tentatively, D is TRBD2 (6 bases). The clonotype comes from a woman in her twenties or thirties in good health and CMV-seronegative. The CDR3 bases are TGTGCCAGCAGTGAACAGGGCCTAGCTTGGGGGGATGAGCAGTTCTTC. It translates to CASSEQGLAWGDEQFF.